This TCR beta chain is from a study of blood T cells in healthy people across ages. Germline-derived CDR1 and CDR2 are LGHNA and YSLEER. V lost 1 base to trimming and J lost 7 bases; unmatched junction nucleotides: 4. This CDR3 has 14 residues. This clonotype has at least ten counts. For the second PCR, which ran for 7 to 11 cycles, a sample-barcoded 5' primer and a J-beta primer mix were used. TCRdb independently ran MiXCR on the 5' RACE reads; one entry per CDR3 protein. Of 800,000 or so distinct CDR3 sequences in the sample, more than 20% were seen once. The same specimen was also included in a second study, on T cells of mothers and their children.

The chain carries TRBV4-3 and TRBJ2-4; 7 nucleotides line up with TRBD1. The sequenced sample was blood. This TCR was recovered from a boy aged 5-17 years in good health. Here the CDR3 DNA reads TGCGCCAGCAGCCAAGTGGGGACAGTGAACATTCAGTACTTC. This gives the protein CASSQVGTVNIQYF.